Only a few counts were recorded for the clone carrying this T cell receptor (beta chain). Its specificity is not known. The CDR3 has 14 residues. The ends lost 5 bases at V and 5 bases at J; junction bases unmatched: 6. Germline V gives CDR1 MNHEY, CDR2 SVGAGI. The data belong to a study of beta chain features in type 1 diabetes. Study details: Age and gender were similar between patients and healthy donors, as were cell yields. Study-wide results and caveats: Patients' naive, central memory and Treg TCRB repertoires seemed closer to one another than those of healthy donors.

Expressed TCRB transcripts got sequenced, as all isolated RNA was reverse transcribed. Each sample of naive, central memory or regulatory T cells had, on average, about 3.57 million reads. Profiled with immunoSEQ multiplex PCR; TCRdb holds only in-frame clones, not every one. Here the sample spans 900,000 or so clones, about a sixth being singletons. Source material: naive CD4+ T cells from blood. This clonotype was obtained from a woman under 30 in good health. The V call is TRBV6-5, the J call TRBJ1-1; 9 nucleotides line up with TRBD1. In DNA form, the CDR3 reads TGTGCCAGCAGTAGGGACAGGGCGAATACTGAAGCTTTCTTT. The encoded protein is CASSRDRANTEAFF.